Listed here is a single TCR beta chain. These data come from a study of blood T cell repertoires in COVID-19. Repertoires were generated with immunoSEQ multiplex PCR, while TCRdb's copy carries only in-frame clones and drops some. The table includes 160,000 or so clones, about 91% detected once. The CDR3 runs 14 residues. Germline V gene lookup returns CDR1 SGHNT and CDR2 YENEEA. V lost 3 bases and J lost 3; bases outside the gene matches: 3. This sequence originates from a woman aged 55-70 years who had recovered from COVID-19. The J gene is TRBJ2-3, the V gene TRBV11-3; 7 bases agree with TRBD2. Sequencing was carried out using peripheral blood. For the CDR3, the DNA is TGTGCCAGCAGCTTCGGCGGGGGAACAGATACGCAGTATTTT. Translation gives CASSFGGGTDTQYF.